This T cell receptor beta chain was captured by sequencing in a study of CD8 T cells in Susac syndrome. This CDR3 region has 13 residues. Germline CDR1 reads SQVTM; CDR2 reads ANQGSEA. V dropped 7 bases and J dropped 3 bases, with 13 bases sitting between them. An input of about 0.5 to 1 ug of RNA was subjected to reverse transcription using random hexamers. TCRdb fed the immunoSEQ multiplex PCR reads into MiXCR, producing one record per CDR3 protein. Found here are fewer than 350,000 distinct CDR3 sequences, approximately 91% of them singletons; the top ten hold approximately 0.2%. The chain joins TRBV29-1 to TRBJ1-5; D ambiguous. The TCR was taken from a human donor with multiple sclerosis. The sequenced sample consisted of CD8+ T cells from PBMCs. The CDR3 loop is CSALGGINQPQHF. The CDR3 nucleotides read TGCAGCGCCCTTGGAGGGATCAATCAGCCCCAGCATTTT.